This T cell receptor (beta chain) comes out of a study of identical twins. TCRdb reprocessed the 5' RACE reads with MiXCR, giving one entry per CDR3 protein. This sample has 350,000 to 450,000 distinct CDR3 sequences, with about 18% found just once. General study points: Zero-insertion findings could be partly confounded by invariant cells (MAIT and iNKT cells).

This clonotype was observed a handful of times. Its antigen is undetermined. The sequence derives from a middle-aged man in good health. The specimen sequenced was naive T cells sorted from blood.

As DNA, the CDR3 is TGTGCCAGTCGAGAGACCGGGGAGCTGTTTTTT. Its protein product is CASRETGELFF. The chain employs TRBV7-9 and TRBJ2-2; D is ambiguous. This CDR3 comprises 11 residues. The V end lost 9 bases, the J end lost 5 bases, and 7 bases lay between the germline ends. The germline V gene encodes CDR1 SEHNR and CDR2 FQNEAQ (reference sequence). The complete variable domain, with remaining parts taken from reference TRBV7-9 and TRBJ2-2, reads DTGVSQNPRHKITKRGQNVTFRCDPISEHNRLYWYRQTLGQGPEFLTYFQNEAQLEKSRLLSDRFSAERPKGSFSTLEIQRTEQGDSAMYLCASRETGELFFGEGSRLTVL.